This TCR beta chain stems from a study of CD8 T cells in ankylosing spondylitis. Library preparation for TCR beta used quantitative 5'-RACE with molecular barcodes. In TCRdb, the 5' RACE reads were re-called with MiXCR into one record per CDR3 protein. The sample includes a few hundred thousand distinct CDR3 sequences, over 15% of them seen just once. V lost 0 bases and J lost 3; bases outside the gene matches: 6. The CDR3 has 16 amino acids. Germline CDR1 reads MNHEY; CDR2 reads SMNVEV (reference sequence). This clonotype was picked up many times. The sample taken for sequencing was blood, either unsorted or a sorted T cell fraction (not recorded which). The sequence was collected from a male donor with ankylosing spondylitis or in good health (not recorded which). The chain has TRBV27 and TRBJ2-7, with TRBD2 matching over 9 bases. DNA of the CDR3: TGTGCCAGCAGTTTATCGAGTCTAGCGGGACTCTACGAGCAGTACTTC. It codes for CASSLSSLAGLYEQYF.